This TCR beta chain was profiled in a study of cytomegalovirus exposure and HLA in healthy donors. This PCR relied on a set of 60 Vbeta primers and 13 Jbeta primers. This table comes from immunoSEQ multiplex PCR, and its TCRdb copy is limited to in-frame clones, with some not included. The table shows approximately 130,000 clones, with roughly 84% occurring only once. As for this clone: Antigen specificity is unknown.

Trimming took 2 bases from V and 4 from J, leaving 22 bases between them. The length of the CDR3 is 18 residues. Germline assignment: CDR1 LNHDA and CDR2 SQIVND (reference sequence). Study conclusions and caveats: An analysis that came later showed most CMV-associated TCR beta chains appearing HLA-restricted. A later analysis linked a missense variant in DCLRE1C to the trimming of TCR beta V and J genes.

Samples came from healthy bone marrow donors. The V and J genes are TRBV19 and TRBJ2-3; D is unresolved. The sequence derives from a boy aged 5-17 years in good health and CMV-seronegative. The specimen was PBMCs. Here the CDR3 reads CASSIPPWRFGKADTQYF. The CDR3 region has the DNA TGTGCCAGTAGTATACCCCCTTGGCGGTTCGGCAAGGCAGATACGCAGTATTTT.